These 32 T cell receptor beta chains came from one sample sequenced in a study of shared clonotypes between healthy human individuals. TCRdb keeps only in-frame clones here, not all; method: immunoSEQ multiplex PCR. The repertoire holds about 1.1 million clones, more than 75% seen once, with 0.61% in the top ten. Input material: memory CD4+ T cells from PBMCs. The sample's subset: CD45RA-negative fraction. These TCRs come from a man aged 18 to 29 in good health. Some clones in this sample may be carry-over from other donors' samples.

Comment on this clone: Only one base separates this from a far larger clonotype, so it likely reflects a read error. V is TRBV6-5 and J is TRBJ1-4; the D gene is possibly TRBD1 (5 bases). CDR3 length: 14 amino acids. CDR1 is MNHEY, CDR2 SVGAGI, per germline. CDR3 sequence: CASSLTATNEELFF. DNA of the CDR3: TGTGCCAGCAGTTTGACAGCAACTAATGAAGAACTGTTTTTT.

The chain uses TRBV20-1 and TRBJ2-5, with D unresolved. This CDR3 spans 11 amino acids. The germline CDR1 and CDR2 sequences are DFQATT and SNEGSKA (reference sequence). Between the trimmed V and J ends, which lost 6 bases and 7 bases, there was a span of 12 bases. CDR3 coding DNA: TGCAGTGCCCCAGAGGTCCGGACCCAGTACTTC. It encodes CSAPEVRTQYF.

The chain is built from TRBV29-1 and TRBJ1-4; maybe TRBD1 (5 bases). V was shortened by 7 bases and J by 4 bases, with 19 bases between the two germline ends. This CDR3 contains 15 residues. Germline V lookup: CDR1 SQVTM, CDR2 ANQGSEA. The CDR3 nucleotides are TGCAGCGCTTACCAGGGTTCCGGAAATAATGAAAAACTGTTTTTT. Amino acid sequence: CSAYQGSGNNEKLFF.

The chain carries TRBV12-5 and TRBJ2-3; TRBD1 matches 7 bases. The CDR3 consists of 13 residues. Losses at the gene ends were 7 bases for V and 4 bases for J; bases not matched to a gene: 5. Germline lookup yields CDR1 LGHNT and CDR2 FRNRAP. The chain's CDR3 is CASALGTADTQYF. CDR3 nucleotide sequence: TGTGCTAGTGCTCTCGGGACAGCAGATACGCAGTATTTT.

The CDR3 sequence: CASRTGFRGDEQYF. In nucleotides, the CDR3 is TGTGCCAGCAGGACGGGGTTCAGGGGGGACGAGCAGTACTTC. The J gene is TRBJ2-7, the V gene TRBV6-1, with TRBD1 as a possible D gene (7 bases). Trimming took off 6 bases at V and 5 bases at J, with 17 bases between the two ends. Germline loops: CDR1 MNHNS, CDR2 SASEGT. The CDR3 has 14 amino acids.

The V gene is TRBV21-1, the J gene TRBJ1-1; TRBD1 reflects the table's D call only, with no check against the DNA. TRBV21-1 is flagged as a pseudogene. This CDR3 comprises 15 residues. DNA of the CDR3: TGTGCCAGCAGCAGAATGGGACTGACAGGGATGGAAGCTTTCTTT. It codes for CASSRMGLTGMEAFF.

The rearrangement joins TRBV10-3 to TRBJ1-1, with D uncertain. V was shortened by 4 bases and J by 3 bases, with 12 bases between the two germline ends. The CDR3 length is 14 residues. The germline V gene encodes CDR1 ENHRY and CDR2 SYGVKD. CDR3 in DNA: TGTGCCATCAGTGGCAGGTACGGGGACACTGAAGCTTTCTTT. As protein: CAISGRYGDTEAFF.

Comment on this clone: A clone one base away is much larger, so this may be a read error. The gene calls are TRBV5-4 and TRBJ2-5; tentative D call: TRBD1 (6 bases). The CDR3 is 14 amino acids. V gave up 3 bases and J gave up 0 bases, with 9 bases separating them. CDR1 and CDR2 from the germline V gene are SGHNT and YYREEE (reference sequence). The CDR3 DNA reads TGTGCCAGCAGCTCCGGACAGAACCAAGAGACCCAGTACTTC. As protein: CASSSGQNQETQYF. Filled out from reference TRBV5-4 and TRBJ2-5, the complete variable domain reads ETGVTQSPTHLIKTRGQQVTLRCSSQSGHNTVSWYQQALGQGPQFIFQYYREEENGRGNFPPRFSGLQFPNYSSELNVNALELDDSALYLCASSSGQNQETQYFGPGTRLLVL.

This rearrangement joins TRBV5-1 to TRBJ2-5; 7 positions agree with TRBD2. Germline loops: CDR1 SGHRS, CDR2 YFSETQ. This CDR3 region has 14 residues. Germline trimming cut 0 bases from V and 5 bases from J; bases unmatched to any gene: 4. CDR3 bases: TGCGCCAGCAGCTTGGGCGGGAGTCGGGAGACCCAGTACTTC. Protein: CASSLGGSRETQYF.

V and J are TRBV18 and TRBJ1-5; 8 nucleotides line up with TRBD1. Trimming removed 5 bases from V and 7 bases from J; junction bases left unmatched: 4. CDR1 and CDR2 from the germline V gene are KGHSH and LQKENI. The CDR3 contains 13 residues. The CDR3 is CASSSSGGQPQHF. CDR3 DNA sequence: TGTGCCAGCTCATCGTCAGGGGGCCAGCCCCAGCATTTT.

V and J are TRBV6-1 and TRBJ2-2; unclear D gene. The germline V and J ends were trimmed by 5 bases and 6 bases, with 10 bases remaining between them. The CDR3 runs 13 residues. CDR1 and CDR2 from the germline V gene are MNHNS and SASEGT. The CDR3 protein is CASSPGSPGELFF. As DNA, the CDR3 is TGTGCCAGCAGTCCCGGGTCCCCCGGGGAGCTGTTTTTT.

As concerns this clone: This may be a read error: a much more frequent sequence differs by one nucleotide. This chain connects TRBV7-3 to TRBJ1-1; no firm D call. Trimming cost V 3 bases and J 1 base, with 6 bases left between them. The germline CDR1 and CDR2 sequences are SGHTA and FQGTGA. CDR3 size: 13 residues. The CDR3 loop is CASSLARNTEAFF. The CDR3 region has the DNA TGTGCCAGCAGCTTGGCCAGGAACACTGAAGCTTTCTTT. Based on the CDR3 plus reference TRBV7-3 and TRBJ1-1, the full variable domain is GAGVSQTPSNKVTEKGKYVELRCDPISGHTALYWYRQSLGQGPEFLIYFQGTGAADDSGLPNDRFFAVRPEGSVSTLKIQRTERGDSAVYLCASSLARNTEAFFGQGTRLTVV.

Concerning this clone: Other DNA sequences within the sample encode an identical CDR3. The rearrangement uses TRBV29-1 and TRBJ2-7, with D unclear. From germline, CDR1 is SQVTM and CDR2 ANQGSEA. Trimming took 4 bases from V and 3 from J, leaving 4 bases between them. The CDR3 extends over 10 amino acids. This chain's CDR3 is CSVGSYEQYF. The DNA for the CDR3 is TGCAGCGTTGGAAGCTACGAGCAGTACTTC.

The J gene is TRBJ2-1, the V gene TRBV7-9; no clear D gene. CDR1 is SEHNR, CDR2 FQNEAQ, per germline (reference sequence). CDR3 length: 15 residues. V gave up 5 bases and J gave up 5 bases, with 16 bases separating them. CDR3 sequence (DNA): TGTGCCAGCAGCGATCCCGGCGGTTCGGACAATGAGCAGTTCTTC. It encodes CASSDPGGSDNEQFF.

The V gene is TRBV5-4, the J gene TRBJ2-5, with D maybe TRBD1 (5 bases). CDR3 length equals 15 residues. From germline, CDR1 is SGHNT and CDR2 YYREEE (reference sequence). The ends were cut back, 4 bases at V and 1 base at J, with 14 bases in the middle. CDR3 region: CASSPRGGAQETQYF. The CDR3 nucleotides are TGTGCCAGCAGCCCTAGGGGCGGCGCCCAAGAGACCCAGTACTTC.

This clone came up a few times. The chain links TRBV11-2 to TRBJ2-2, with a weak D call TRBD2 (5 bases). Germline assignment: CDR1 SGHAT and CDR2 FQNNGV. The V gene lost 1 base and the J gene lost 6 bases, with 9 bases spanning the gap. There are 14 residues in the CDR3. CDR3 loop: CASSLVSGSGELFF. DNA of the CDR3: TGTGCCAGCAGCTTAGTATCGGGATCCGGGGAGCTGTTTTTT.

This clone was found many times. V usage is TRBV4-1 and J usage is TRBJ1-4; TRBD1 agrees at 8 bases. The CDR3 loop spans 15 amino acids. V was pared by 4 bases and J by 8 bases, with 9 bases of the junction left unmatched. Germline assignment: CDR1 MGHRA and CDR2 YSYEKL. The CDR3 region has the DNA TGCGCCAGCAGCCGAGGGTCGACAGGGGAAGAAAAACTGTTTTTT. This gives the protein CASSRGSTGEEKLFF.

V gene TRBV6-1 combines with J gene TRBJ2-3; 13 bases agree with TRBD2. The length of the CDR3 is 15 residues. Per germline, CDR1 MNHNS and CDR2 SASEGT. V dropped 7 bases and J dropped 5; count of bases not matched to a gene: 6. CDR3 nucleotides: TGTGCCAGCACGACTAGCGGGGGGAGAAAAGATACGCAGTATTTT. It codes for CASTTSGGRKDTQYF.

The CDR3 region has the DNA TGTGCCTGGAGTGTACTAGGCGGGAGTCTCGCCTACGAGCAGTACTTC. The encoded protein is CAWSVLGGSLAYEQYF. The chain couples TRBV30 to TRBJ2-7, with TRBD2 matching over 7 bases. Germline-derived CDR1 and CDR2 are GTSNPN and SVGIG (reference sequence). After removal of 0 bases from V and 2 bases from J, the junction contained 10 bases not matched to a gene. This CDR3 comprises 16 residues.

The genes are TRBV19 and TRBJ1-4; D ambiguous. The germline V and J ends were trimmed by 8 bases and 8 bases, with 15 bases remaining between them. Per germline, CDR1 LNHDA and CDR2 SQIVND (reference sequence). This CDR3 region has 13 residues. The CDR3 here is CASYRRLGEKLFF. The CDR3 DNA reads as TGTGCCAGTTACCGACGGCTCGGGGAAAAACTGTTTTTT. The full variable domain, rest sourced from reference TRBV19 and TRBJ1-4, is DGGITQSPKYLFRKEGQNVTLSCEQNLNHDAMYWYRQDPGQGLRLIYYSQIVNDFQKGDIAEGYSVSREKKESFPLTVTSAQKNPTAFYLCASYRRLGEKLFFGSGTQLSVL.

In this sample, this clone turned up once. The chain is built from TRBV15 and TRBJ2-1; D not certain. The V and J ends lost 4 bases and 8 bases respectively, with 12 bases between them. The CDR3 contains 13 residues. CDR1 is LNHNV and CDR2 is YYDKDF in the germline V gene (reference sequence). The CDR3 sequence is CATSIGNQDEQFF. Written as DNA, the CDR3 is TGTGCCACCAGCATTGGGAATCAAGATGAGCAGTTCTTC. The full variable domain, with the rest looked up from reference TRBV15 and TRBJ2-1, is DAMVIQNPRYQVTQFGKPVTLSCSQTLNHNVMYWYQQKSSQAPKLLFHYYDKDFNNEADTPDNFQSRRPNTSFCFLDIRSPGLGDTAMYLCATSIGNQDEQFFGPGTRLTVL.

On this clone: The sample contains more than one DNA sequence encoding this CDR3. The CDR3 sequence: CASSSGGGLNTEAFF. The CDR3 DNA reads as TGTGCCAGCAGCTCAGGTGGAGGCTTGAACACTGAAGCTTTCTTT. The chain has TRBV5-6 and TRBJ1-1; no clear D gene. The CDR3 runs to 15 residues. Looked up from germline, CDR1 is SGHDT and CDR2 is YYEEEE. V was cut by 3 bases and J by 0 bases, with 12 bases left in between.

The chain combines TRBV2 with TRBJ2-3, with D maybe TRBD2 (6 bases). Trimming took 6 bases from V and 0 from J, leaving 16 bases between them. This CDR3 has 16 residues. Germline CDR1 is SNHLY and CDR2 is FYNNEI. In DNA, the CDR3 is TGTGCCAGCAGGAAAATGGAGGGCCGAAGCACAGATACGCAGTATTTT. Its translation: CASRKMEGRSTDTQYF.

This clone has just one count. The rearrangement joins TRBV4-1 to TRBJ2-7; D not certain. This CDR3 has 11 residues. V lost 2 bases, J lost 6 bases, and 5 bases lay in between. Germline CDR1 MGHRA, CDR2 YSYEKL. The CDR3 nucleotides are TGCGCCAGCAGCCAAAATACCGAGCAGTACTTC. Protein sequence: CASSQNTEQYF.

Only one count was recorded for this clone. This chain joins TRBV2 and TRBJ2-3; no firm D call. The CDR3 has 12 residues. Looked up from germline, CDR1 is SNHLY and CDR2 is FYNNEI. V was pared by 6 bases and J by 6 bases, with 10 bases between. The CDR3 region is CASRIISDTQYF. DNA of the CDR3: TGTGCCAGCAGAATTATTTCGGATACGCAGTATTTT.

This CDR3 reads CASSYSAGGLETQYF. For the CDR3, the DNA is TGTGCCAGCAGTTACTCGGCGGGAGGGCTTGAGACCCAGTACTTC. The genes are TRBV6-5 and TRBJ2-5, with 9 bases that match TRBD2. CDR1 and CDR2 (germline): MNHEY, SVGAGI. The length of the CDR3 is 15 residues. The ends lost 0 bases at V and 5 bases at J; junction bases unmatched: 4.

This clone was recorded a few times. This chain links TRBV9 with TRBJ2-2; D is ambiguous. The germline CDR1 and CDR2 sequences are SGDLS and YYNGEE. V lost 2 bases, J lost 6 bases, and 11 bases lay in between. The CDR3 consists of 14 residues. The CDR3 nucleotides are TGTGCCAGCAGCGTGATCTCTGGGGCCGGGGAGCTGTTTTTT. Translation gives CASSVISGAGELFF.

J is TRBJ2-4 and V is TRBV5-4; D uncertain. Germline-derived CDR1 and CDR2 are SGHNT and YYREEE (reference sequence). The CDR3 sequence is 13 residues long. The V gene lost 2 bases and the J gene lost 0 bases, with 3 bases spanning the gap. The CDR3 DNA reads TGTGCCAGCAGCTTTACAGCCAAAAACATTCAGTACTTC. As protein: CASSFTAKNIQYF.

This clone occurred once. The CDR3: CASRARTGANTGELFF. CDR3 sequence (DNA): TGTGCCAGTAGGGCACGGACAGGGGCCAACACCGGGGAGCTGTTTTTT. The chain uses TRBV19 and TRBJ2-2, with TRBD1 matching over 9 bases. V was clipped by 6 bases and J by 2 bases; unmatched bases: 7. The CDR3 is 16 amino acids. CDR1 is LNHDA and CDR2 is SQIVND in the germline V gene (reference sequence).

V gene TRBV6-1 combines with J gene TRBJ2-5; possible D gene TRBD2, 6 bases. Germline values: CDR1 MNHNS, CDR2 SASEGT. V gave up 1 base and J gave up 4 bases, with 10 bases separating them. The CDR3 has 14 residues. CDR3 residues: CASSEGGTRETQYF. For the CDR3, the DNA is TGTGCCAGCAGTGAAGGGGGGACTCGAGAGACCCAGTACTTC.

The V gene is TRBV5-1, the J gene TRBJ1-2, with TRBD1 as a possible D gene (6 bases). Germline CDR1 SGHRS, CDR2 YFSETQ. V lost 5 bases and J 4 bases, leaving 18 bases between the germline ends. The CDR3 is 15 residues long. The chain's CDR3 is CASSNNQGSPYGYTF. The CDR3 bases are TGCGCCAGCAGTAATAATCAGGGGTCCCCCTATGGCTACACCTTC.

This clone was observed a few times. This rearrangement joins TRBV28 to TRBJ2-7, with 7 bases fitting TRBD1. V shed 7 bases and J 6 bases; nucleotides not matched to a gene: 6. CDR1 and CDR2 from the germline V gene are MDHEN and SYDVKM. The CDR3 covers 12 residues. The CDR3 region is CASTMRGLEQYF. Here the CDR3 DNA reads TGTGCCAGCACCATGAGGGGGCTCGAGCAGTACTTC.